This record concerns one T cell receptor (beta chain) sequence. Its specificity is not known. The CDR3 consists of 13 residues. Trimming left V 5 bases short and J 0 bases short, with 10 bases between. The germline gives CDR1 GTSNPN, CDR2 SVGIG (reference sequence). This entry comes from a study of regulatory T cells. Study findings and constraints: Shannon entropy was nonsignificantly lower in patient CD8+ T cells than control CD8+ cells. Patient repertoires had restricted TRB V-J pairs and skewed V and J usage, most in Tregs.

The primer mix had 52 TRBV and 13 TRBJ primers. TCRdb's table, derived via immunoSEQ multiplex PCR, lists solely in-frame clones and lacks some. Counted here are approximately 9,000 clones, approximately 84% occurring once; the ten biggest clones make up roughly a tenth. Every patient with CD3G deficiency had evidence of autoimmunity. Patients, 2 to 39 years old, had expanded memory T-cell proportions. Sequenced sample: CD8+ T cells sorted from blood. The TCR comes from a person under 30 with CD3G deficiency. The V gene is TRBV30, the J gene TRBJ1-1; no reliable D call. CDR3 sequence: CAWARDLNTEAFF. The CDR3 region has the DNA TGTGCCTGGGCCAGAGACCTGAACACTGAAGCTTTCTTT.